The next 17 T cell receptor beta chains were all read from a single sample in a study of blood T cell repertoires in COVID-19. Measured with immunoSEQ multiplex PCR; TCRdb has only the in-frame clones, and not every one. The sample consists of hundreds of thousands of clones, approximately 90% of them appearing once. Sequenced: PBMCs or T cells enriched from blood (not recorded which). These receptors originate from a woman aged 55-70 years in a cohort exposed to, infected with or recovered from COVID-19 (not recorded which).

The chain carries TRBV28 and TRBJ1-1, with D possibly TRBD1 on 6 matching bases. Germline V gene sequence: CDR1 MDHEN, CDR2 SYDVKM. The CDR3 loop spans 15 amino acids. V was trimmed by 5 bases and J by 1 base, leaving 14 bases between them. The CDR3 here is CASSPGTRKNTEAFF. CDR3 coding DNA: TGTGCCAGCAGTCCCGGGACACGGAAGAACACTGAAGCTTTCTTT.

The chain recombines TRBV7-2 with TRBJ2-7; 8 positions match TRBD2. Germline V gives CDR1 SGHTA, CDR2 FQGNSA. The CDR3 spans 15 residues. V shed 4 bases and J 4 bases; nucleotides not matched to a gene: 9. CDR3 region: CASSSNFGGVYEQYF. CDR3 in DNA: TGTGCCAGCAGCTCGAATTTCGGGGGGGTGTACGAGCAGTACTTC.

This chain links TRBV18 with TRBJ1-2, with a weak D call TRBD1 (5 bases). Germline CDR1 and CDR2: KGHSH and LQKENI. CDR3 length equals 14 residues. Between the trimmed V and J ends, which lost 3 bases and 1 base, there was a span of 9 bases. As DNA, the CDR3 is TGTGCCAGCTCACCGAGACAGATTAACTATGGCTACACCTTC. Translating it yields CASSPRQINYGYTF.

The rearrangement links TRBV14 to TRBJ2-3; 13 bases map to TRBD2. This CDR3 has 17 residues. V lost 4 bases, J lost 3 bases, and 7 bases stayed unmatched. Germline loops: CDR1 SGHDN, CDR2 FVKESK. CDR3 DNA: TGTGCCAGCAGCCCTCGGACTAGCGGGAGTTATACAGATACGCAGTATTTT. Residues: CASSPRTSGSYTDTQYF.

This clone was seen just once. This chain joins TRBV19 and TRBJ1-2, with 7 bases lining up with TRBD1. The CDR3 runs to 19 residues. V dropped 3 bases and J dropped 8; count of bases not matched to a gene: 24. Germline V gives CDR1 LNHDA, CDR2 SQIVND (reference sequence). The DNA for the CDR3 is TGTGCCAGTAGTATCACGAGGACAGGACCTCGAAGTCGTCCAGTCGGCTACACCTTC. The encoded protein is CASSITRTGPRSRPVGYTF. Full variable domain (remainder filled in from reference TRBV19 and TRBJ1-2): DGGITQSPKYLFRKEGQNVTLSCEQNLNHDAMYWYRQDPGQGLRLIYYSQIVNDFQKGDIAEGYSVSREKKESFPLTVTSAQKNPTAFYLCASSITRTGPRSRPVGYTFGSGTRLTVV.

The CDR3: CASSLEGGTEAFF. The CDR3 DNA follows: TGTGCCAGCAGTTTAGAGGGGGGGACTGAAGCTTTCTTT. The V call is TRBV12-3 or TRBV12-4, the J call TRBJ1-1; a possible D gene is TRBD1 (6 bases). This CDR3 is 13 amino acids long. Deletions cut 1 base from V and 5 bases from J, with 8 bases between.

This sequence joins TRBV5-6 and TRBJ1-6; D is possibly TRBD1 (6 bases). Trimming took 1 base from V and 10 from J, leaving 12 bases between them. The germline V gene encodes CDR1 SGHDT and CDR2 YYEEEE. The CDR3 has 14 residues. CDR3 in DNA: TGTGCCAGCAGCTTGACAGGGTTGGCCTCACCCCTCCACTTT. This codes for CASSLTGLASPLHF.

The chain joins TRBV6-1 to TRBJ2-1; D is undetermined. Trimming stripped 2 bases from V and 7 bases from J, with 12 bases between. Germline V gene data show CDR1 as MNHNS and CDR2 as SASEGT. CDR3 length equals 14 residues. DNA of the CDR3: TGTGCCAGCAGTGAATCTCAAGTCAGGAATGAGCAGTTCTTC. This encodes CASSESQVRNEQFF.

The V gene is TRBV6-5, the J gene TRBJ1-6, with D hard to call. V lost 7 bases and J lost 5, with 9 bases in between. The CDR3 is made up of 13 amino acids. In germline, CDR1 is MNHEY, CDR2 SVGAGI. The CDR3 DNA sequence: TGTGCCAGCAACCGGGAGAATAATTCACCCCTCCACTTT. Protein: CASNRENNSPLHF.

The chain carries TRBV27 and TRBJ2-1, with 8 bases lining up with TRBD2. This CDR3 contains 15 residues. Trimming at V came to 6 bases and at J to 8 bases, leaving 12 bases not matched to a gene. Germline loops: CDR1 MNHEY, CDR2 SMNVEV (reference sequence). The CDR3 protein is CASSGGVAVVDEQFF. CDR3 nucleotides: TGTGCCAGCAGCGGGGGGGTAGCGGTGGTAGATGAGCAGTTCTTC.

The CDR3 region is CASSQDLAINEKLFF. The CDR3 nucleotides are TGCGCCAGCAGCCAAGATTTGGCCATAAATGAAAAACTGTTTTTT. The chain carries TRBV4-3 and TRBJ1-4; D not certain. Germline V gene lookup returns CDR1 LGHNA and CDR2 YSLEER. The CDR3 runs 15 residues. The V end was cut by 0 bases, the J end by 5 bases, with 10 bases between.

This chain links TRBV11-1 with TRBJ1-2; 9 bases are shared with TRBD1. The CDR3 spans 13 residues. Trimming removed 7 bases from V and 3 bases from J; junction bases left unmatched: 3. Germline V gives CDR1 SGHAT, CDR2 FQDESV (reference sequence). For the CDR3, the DNA is TGTGCCAGCACTACAGGGGGCGACTATGGCTACACCTTC. Its translation is CASTTGGDYGYTF.

The rearrangement links TRBV6-5 to TRBJ2-7; 9 positions match TRBD1. The CDR3 is 15 residues long. V lost 6 bases, J lost 4 bases, and 10 bases stayed unmatched. The germline V gene encodes CDR1 MNHEY and CDR2 SVGAGI. CDR3 coding DNA: TGTGCCAGCAGATACGGAGGACAGGGGCGATACGAGCAGTACTTC. As protein: CASRYGGQGRYEQYF.

This sequence joins TRBV5-1 and TRBJ2-5, with TRBD2 identical over 9 bases. The CDR3 is 15 amino acids. Germline lookup yields CDR1 SGHRS and CDR2 YFSETQ. V was clipped by 6 bases and J by 3 bases; unmatched bases: 9. The CDR3 loop reads CASTLAGGREETQYF. As DNA, the CDR3 is TGCGCCAGCACTTTAGCAGGCGGGAGGGAAGAGACCCAGTACTTC.

This clone was seen once. This rearrangement joins TRBV4-1 to TRBJ1-1, with TRBD1 matching 10 bases. The germline gives CDR1 MGHRA, CDR2 YSYEKL. Trimming cost V 2 bases and J 5 bases; bases outside gene matches: 5. The CDR3 length is 15 residues. CDR3 sequence (DNA): TGCGCCAGCAGCCAATGGGACAGGGGTGGTACTGAAGCTTTCTTT. It codes for CASSQWDRGGTEAFF.

The genes are TRBV19 and TRBJ2-6, with D perhaps matching TRBD1 (5 bases). V was cut by 4 bases and J by 0 bases, with 16 bases left in between. The CDR3 runs 18 residues. CDR1 is LNHDA, CDR2 SQIVND, per germline (reference sequence). CDR3 nucleotide sequence: TGTGCCAGTAGTAAAAGGGGCAGGTACGCCTCTGGGGCCAACGTCCTGACTTTC. Translation gives CASSKRGRYASGANVLTF.

J is TRBJ2-7 and V is TRBV20-1; 8 bases align to TRBD2. This CDR3 region has 19 residues. Germline trimming cut 3 bases from V and 1 base from J; bases unmatched to any gene: 20. Germline CDR1 DFQATT, CDR2 SNEGSKA (reference sequence). CDR3: CSASGVAGISRLGSYEQYF. The CDR3 bases are TGCAGTGCTAGTGGGGTAGCGGGGATTTCCCGGTTAGGGTCCTACGAGCAGTACTTC.